A single sample is the source of the 29 T cell receptor beta chains below, sequenced in a study of blood T cell repertoires in COVID-19. Sequenced by immunoSEQ multiplex PCR; TCRdb stores in-frame clones only, minus some. This sample yields roughly 260,000 clones, of which around nine tenths are seen a single time; 2% to 2.5% belongs to the top ten. Sequenced sample: peripheral blood. These receptors all stem from a woman aged 40 to 50 who had recovered from COVID-19.

This clone was detected only once. This rearrangement joins TRBV5-1 to TRBJ2-2, with 10 bases fitting TRBD1. V trimming: 4 bases; J trimming: 5 bases; junction bases outside the gene matches: 5. Germline V gives CDR1 SGHRS, CDR2 YFSETQ. The CDR3 contains 15 residues. This CDR3 reads CASSTGTGVTGELFF. CDR3 bases: TGCGCCAGCAGCACCGGGACAGGGGTGACCGGGGAGCTGTTTTTT.

The CDR3 DNA follows: TGTGCCAGCAGCTTACGCAGGTCCTATCAAGAGACCCAGTACTTC. Translated: CASSLRRSYQETQYF. The chain combines TRBV7-2 with TRBJ2-5; no clear D gene. The CDR3 covers 15 residues. Germline lookup yields CDR1 SGHTA and CDR2 FQGNSA. V shed 2 bases and J shed 2 bases, with 12 bases lying between them.

Within the sample, this clone is medium-sized. The rearrangement links TRBV28 to TRBJ1-6; 7 bases are shared with TRBD1. J was trimmed by 8 bases and V by 5 bases; bases with no gene match: 12. CDR1 MDHEN and CDR2 SYDVKM come from the germline V gene. The CDR3 consists of 16 residues. CDR3 residues: CASSITGTDYYSPLHF. The CDR3 nucleotides read TGTGCCAGCAGTATAACCGGGACAGATTATTATTCACCCCTCCACTTT.

This sequence joins TRBV5-1 and TRBJ1-2, with 11 bases identical to TRBD1. This CDR3 is built from 15 residues. V shed 4 bases and J 7 bases; nucleotides not matched to a gene: 9. Germline V CDR1 and CDR2: SGHRS, YFSETQ. In DNA form, the CDR3 reads TGCGCCAGCAGCGTAGGACAGGGGGCGAATCTTGGCTACACCTTC. It encodes CASSVGQGANLGYTF.

The J gene is TRBJ2-1, the V gene TRBV27, with TRBD1 matching over 8 bases. The V gene's germline CDR1 is MNHEY and CDR2 SMNVEV (reference sequence). V lost 2 bases and J lost 9; bases outside the gene matches: 12. The CDR3 consists of 16 residues. CDR3 in amino acids: CASSLGRQGASIEQFF. In DNA form, the CDR3 reads TGTGCCAGCAGTTTAGGGAGGCAGGGGGCGTCGATTGAGCAGTTCTTC.

J is TRBJ2-5 and V is TRBV24-1; D is undetermined. In germline, CDR1 is KGHDR, CDR2 SFDVKD. The germline V and J ends were trimmed by 5 bases and 6 bases, with 9 bases remaining between them. This CDR3 region has 12 residues. Here the CDR3 reads CATSASSQTQYF. The CDR3 DNA reads TGTGCCACCAGTGCTAGTTCACAGACCCAGTACTTC.

The chain joins TRBV14 to TRBJ2-5; possible D gene TRBD1, 5 bases. V was clipped by 3 bases and J by 2 bases, with 16 bases between them. The CDR3 extends over 16 amino acids. Germline V gene sequence: CDR1 SGHDN, CDR2 FVKESK. CDR3 sequence: CASSHVLGRPQETQYF. The CDR3 bases are TGTGCCAGCAGCCACGTCCTGGGGCGGCCACAAGAGACCCAGTACTTC.

J is TRBJ1-2 and V is TRBV9, with 7 nucleotides matching TRBD1. CDR1 and CDR2 from the germline V gene are SGDLS and YYNGEE. V dropped 3 bases and J dropped 4; count of bases not matched to a gene: 12. This CDR3 comprises 16 residues. The CDR3 DNA follows: TGTGCCAGCAGCGCATACCTCGGGACAGCCTTCTATGGCTACACCTTC. This translates into CASSAYLGTAFYGYTF.

This chain uses TRBV5-5 with TRBJ2-6; weak D call: TRBD1 (6 bases). The V end was cut by 3 bases, the J end by 0 bases, with 10 bases between. The CDR3 sequence is 16 residues long. CDR1 SGHKS and CDR2 YYEKEE come from the germline V gene (reference sequence). In nucleotides, the CDR3 is TGTGCCAGCAGCTCAGGGGCCTTCTCTGGGGCCAACGTCCTGACTTTC. Protein sequence: CASSSGAFSGANVLTF.

The chain employs TRBV29-1 and TRBJ2-7; D is perhaps TRBD2 (5 bases). The V gene lost 4 bases and the J gene lost 0 bases, with 13 bases spanning the gap. In germline, CDR1 is SQVTM, CDR2 ANQGSEA. This CDR3 comprises 14 residues. The CDR3: CSVVGGRSSYEQYF. CDR3 nucleotides: TGCAGCGTTGTAGGCGGGCGGAGCTCCTACGAGCAGTACTTC.

This CDR3 is CASSEPGEQFF. Written as DNA, the CDR3 is TGTGCCAGCAGTGAACCCGGTGAGCAGTTCTTC. The rearrangement joins TRBV5-4 to TRBJ2-1, with unresolved D. This CDR3 has 11 residues. From germline, CDR1 is SGHNT and CDR2 YYREEE (reference sequence). With 5 bases removed from V and 9 bases from J, the gap between germline ends came to 9 bases.

The chain employs TRBV14 and TRBJ2-7; 10 positions match TRBD2. V shed 1 base, J shed 1 base, and the junction held 10 bases outside the gene matches. The germline V gene encodes CDR1 SGHDN and CDR2 FVKESK. The CDR3 length is 18 residues. The CDR3 DNA is TGTGCCAGCAGCCAAGTAGCAAGACTAGCGGGCGGATCCTACGAGCAGTACTTC. This translates into CASSQVARLAGGSYEQYF.

This clone has a single count. The genes are TRBV7-3 and TRBJ2-5, with D perhaps matching TRBD1 (5 bases). The germline gives CDR1 SGHTA, CDR2 FQGTGA. The CDR3 length is 15 residues. Trimming removed 1 base from V and 2 bases from J, with 11 bases in between. CDR3 protein: CASSLNGREQETQYF. For the CDR3, the DNA is TGTGCCAGCAGCTTAAATGGCAGGGAACAAGAGACCCAGTACTTC.

J is TRBJ1-1 and V is TRBV19, with 8 bases lining up with TRBD1. From germline, CDR1 is LNHDA and CDR2 SQIVND (reference sequence). The V gene end was trimmed by 7 bases and the J gene end by 3 bases; junction bases not matched to a gene: 10. The CDR3 contains 15 residues. The CDR3 protein is CASKDRDRGYTEAFF. CDR3 in DNA: TGTGCCAGTAAGGACAGGGATCGAGGGTACACTGAAGCTTTCTTT.

The CDR3 region is CASSSRTADSYNEQFF. DNA for the CDR3: TGTGCCAGCAGTTCTAGGACAGCCGACTCCTACAATGAGCAGTTCTTC. The chain recombines TRBV6-2 or TRBV6-3 with TRBJ2-1; TRBD1 is a possible D gene (6 bases). Germline-derived CDR1 and CDR2 are MNHEY and SVGEGT. V was shortened by 4 bases and J by 0 bases, with 13 bases between the two germline ends. The CDR3 runs 16 residues.

This clone was detected only a few times. Here the CDR3 reads CASSLELAGASYEQYF. The CDR3 DNA reads TGCGCCAGCAGCCTCGAACTAGCGGGAGCATCCTACGAGCAGTACTTC. The J gene is TRBJ2-7, the V gene TRBV5-1, with 11 bases lining up with TRBD2. This CDR3 is built from 16 residues. With V trimmed by 4 bases and J by 1 base, 7 bases remained unmatched. Looked up from germline, CDR1 is SGHRS and CDR2 is YFSETQ.

CDR3 in amino acids: CASSRASGQGAYEQYF. DNA of the CDR3: TGTGCCAGCAGCAGGGCTTCGGGACAGGGGGCCTACGAGCAGTACTTC. The chain couples TRBV4-2 to TRBJ2-7; 11 nucleotides line up with TRBD1. With 5 bases clipped from V and 2 bases from J, the junction kept 8 bases outside the gene matches. The germline V gene has CDR1 LGHNA and CDR2 YNFKEQ. The CDR3 length is 16 residues.

J is TRBJ2-1 and V is TRBV7-2; TRBD2 matches 11 bases. This CDR3 has 15 residues. The trim removed 2 bases at V and 9 bases at J, leaving 6 bases unmatched. CDR1 SGHTA and CDR2 FQGNSA come from the germline V gene. The CDR3 bases are TGTGCCAGCAGCTTATTAGCGGGAGGGCCTGGTGAGCAGTTCTTC. Translation gives CASSLLAGGPGEQFF.

This clone was seen more than once but under ten times. The chain's CDR3 is CASSGRVQGWGETQYF. Written as DNA, the CDR3 is TGCGCCAGCAGTGGAAGAGTCCAGGGTTGGGGAGAGACCCAGTACTTC. This chain uses TRBV10-2 with TRBJ2-5; possible D gene TRBD1, 5 bases. The CDR3 spans 16 residues. The germline gives CDR1 WSHSY, CDR2 SAAADI. Trimming left V 4 bases short and J 4 bases short, with 19 bases between.

This chain connects TRBV3-1 (or the pseudogene TRBV3-2) to TRBJ1-6; D gene ambiguous. The CDR3 extends over 13 amino acids. Germline CDR1 is LGHDT and CDR2 is YNNKEL (reference sequence). Trimming shortened V by 1 base and J by 10 bases, and 8 bases separated the two germline ends. CDR3 amino acids: CASSQAPPSPLHF. CDR3 DNA sequence: TGTGCCAGCAGCCAAGCCCCCCCATCACCCCTCCACTTT.

The chain combines TRBV2 with TRBJ2-7; the match to TRBD1 covers 9 bases. Germline values: CDR1 SNHLY, CDR2 FYNNEI. V gave up 9 bases and J gave up 1 base; unmatched junction bases: 10. CDR3 length equals 15 residues. The CDR3 is CASLPGQGRSYEQYF. CDR3 sequence (DNA): TGTGCCAGTTTACCGGGACAGGGTCGATCCTACGAGCAGTACTTC.

Comment on this clone: The junction differs from germline at one of its ends, possibly a read error. The chain links TRBV6-4 to TRBJ2-2; D is unresolved. The CDR3 loop spans 13 amino acids. Looked up from germline, CDR1 is MRHNA and CDR2 is SNTAGT. CDR3 coding DNA: TGTACCAGCAGTGACTCAGCCACCGGGGAGCTGTTTTTT. Protein: CTSSDSATGELFF.

The gene calls are TRBV3-1 (or the pseudogene TRBV3-2) and TRBJ1-2, with 8 nucleotides matching TRBD1. This CDR3 contains 14 residues. Germline V gives CDR1 LGHDT, CDR2 YNNKEL (reference sequence). J was trimmed by 6 bases and V by 6 bases; bases with no gene match: 9. DNA of the CDR3: TGTGCCAGCAGACCTATGGGACAGGAAGATGGCTACACCTTC. Amino acids: CASRPMGQEDGYTF.

The V call is TRBV11-2, the J call TRBJ1-6; no clear D. CDR1 SGHAT and CDR2 FQNNGV come from the germline V gene. Trimming cost V 8 bases and J 3 bases, with 8 bases left between them. This CDR3 region has 13 residues. The CDR3 DNA sequence: TGTGCCAGCGCCGCAGACTATAATTCACCCCTCCACTTT. Its translation: CASAADYNSPLHF.

This clone was seen only once. The V call is TRBV6-4, the J call TRBJ2-3; 8 positions match TRBD1. Losses at the gene ends were 2 bases for V and 2 bases for J; bases not matched to a gene: 3. The CDR3 is 15 residues long. Germline CDR1 reads MRHNA; CDR2 reads SNTAGT. This CDR3 is CASSDRQGPTDTQYF. For the CDR3, the DNA is TGTGCCAGCAGTGACCGACAGGGGCCCACAGATACGCAGTATTTT.

The V and J genes are TRBV7-9 and TRBJ1-2; the match to TRBD1 covers 8 bases. The germline V gene encodes CDR1 SEHNR and CDR2 FQNEAQ (reference sequence). Trimming at V came to 6 bases and at J to 2 bases, leaving 8 bases not matched to a gene. The CDR3 extends over 15 amino acids. CDR3 amino acids: CASSSRDRRNYGYTF. CDR3 coding DNA: TGTGCCAGCAGTAGCCGGGACAGGCGAAACTATGGCTACACCTTC.

This chain links TRBV27 with TRBJ2-7; D is undetermined. The CDR3 runs 14 residues. V lost 5 bases and J 0 bases, leaving 11 bases between the germline ends. CDR1 and CDR2 (germline): MNHEY, SMNVEV (reference sequence). The chain's CDR3 is CASSRRGSSYEQYF. CDR3 in DNA: TGTGCCAGCAGTAGGCGCGGTAGCTCCTACGAGCAGTACTTC.

In DNA, the CDR3 is TGTGCCAGCAGTTACCAGGGGCCGACAGATACGCAGTATTTT. The encoded protein is CASSYQGPTDTQYF. V is TRBV6-6 and J is TRBJ2-3; weak D call: TRBD1 (6 bases). The V end was cut by 2 bases, the J end by 3 bases, with 9 bases between. The CDR3 has 14 residues. CDR1 is MNHNY and CDR2 is SVGAGI in the germline V gene (reference sequence).

The chain employs TRBV28 and TRBJ1-5; 8 positions agree with TRBD1. V trimming: 5 bases; J trimming: 5 bases; junction bases outside the gene matches: 5. The CDR3 extends over 14 amino acids. Germline CDR1 MDHEN, CDR2 SYDVKM. This chain's CDR3 is CASSPDRVDQPQHF. CDR3 in DNA: TGTGCCAGCAGTCCGGACAGGGTGGATCAGCCCCAGCATTTT.